Detailed here is one T cell receptor beta chain. Its cognate antigen is unknown. These data come from a study of a mutant IDH1 vaccine in newly diagnosed glioma. Study-level background: Most had both radiotherapy and temozolomide beforehand; others had only one.

As for time point: week 23, last vaccination. With topical imiquimod, each dose of the vaccine consisted of 300 ug of mutant IDH1 20-mer peptide. The data were produced by immunoSEQ multiplex PCR, yet TCRdb's version contains in-frame clones alone and is incomplete. The data hold approximately 82,000 clones, with 75% to 90% observed a single time. Whole-study results and caveats: Vaccine-induced immune responses were detected in around 93% of patients.

The CDR3 consists of 13 residues. V was shortened by 1 base and J by 5 bases, with 8 bases between the two germline ends. Germline CDR1 is MNHNS and CDR2 is SASEGT. This chain links TRBV6-1 with TRBJ2-5; no firm D call. This clonotype was obtained from a woman aged 45-60 years with glioma. Sequencing used PBMCs, obtained from a glioma patient whose treatment included an IDH1 peptide vaccine. The CDR3 sequence is CASSEDFGETQYF. The CDR3 DNA reads TGTGCCAGCAGTGAAGATTTTGGGGAGACCCAGTACTTC.